Listed below are T cell receptor beta chains from one sample, sequenced in a study of T-cell reconstitution after alpha-beta-depleted transplantation in children. TCRdb re-called the PCR reads through MiXCR, storing one row per CDR3 protein. The table includes 500,000 to 600,000 distinct CDR3 sequences, about 31% detected once. Source: PBMCs from the stem cell graft donor, taken from the stem cell graft. These receptors came from a human donor who donated a stem cell graft to a child with aplastic anemia. Both conserved end residues are part of each CDR3. Each record gives: V gene, clone size, D gene, J gene, CDR3 DNA, CDR3 protein. A D gene is named only where the DNA matches it firmly. Expanded clones get a size class; other rows say once, few or many, or leave the size out.

TRBV29-1,few,TRBD2,TRBJ2-1,TGCAGCGTTGGGGGACTAGAGGTATCTATTTGGGATGAGCAGTTCTTC,CSVGGLEVSIWDEQFF
TRBV6-2/TRBV6-3,NA,TRBD1,TRBJ1-6,TGTGCCAGCAGTTATCGCGGACAGGAAATCGCCCTCCTCCACTTT,CASSYRGQEIALLHF
TRBV7-2,few,NA,TRBJ1-2,TGTGCCAGCAGCTTAGGTAGCGGGGCCTATGGCTACACCTTC,CASSLGSGAYGYTF
TRBV4-3,few,NA,TRBJ1-5,TGCGCCAGCAGCCAAGGGGCGGGGGATCAGCCCCAGCATTTT,CASSQGAGDQPQHF
TRBV9,few,NA,TRBJ2-7,TGTGCCAGCAGCGTAGCGGCTGGCAGGGTATACGAGCAGTACTTC,CASSVAAGRVYEQYF
TRBV5-1,NA,TRBD2,TRBJ2-1,TGCGCCAGCAGCTTGGTACCAGCGGGAGACGAGCAGTTCTTC,CASSLVPAGDEQFF
TRBV20-1,few,TRBD1,TRBJ2-5,TGCAGTGCTTACGGACAGGGCCAAGAGACCCAGTACTTC,CSAYGQGQETQYF
TRBV30,NA,TRBD2,TRBJ2-7,TGTGCCTGGAGTCCGACAAGGACTAGCGGGAGCCAGAACGAGCAGTACTTC,CAWSPTRTSGSQNEQYF
TRBV29-1,NA,TRBD1,TRBJ1-3,TGCAGCGCCCGGACAGGGGCTTTCTCTGGAAACACCATATATTTT,CSARTGAFSGNTIYF
TRBV20-1,few,TRBD2,TRBJ2-3,TGCAGTGTGGACGGGAGGGCAGGAGATACGCAGTATTTT,CSVDGRAGDTQYF
TRBV6-1,once,NA,TRBJ2-7,TGTGCCAGCAGTCCTCGGGACGCCTCCTCCTACGACCAGTACTTC,CASSPRDASSYDQYF
TRBV24-1,NA,NA,TRBJ1-4,TGTGCCACCAGTGACTCGCTGGACGGGAATGAAAAACTGTTTTTT,CATSDSLDGNEKLFF
TRBV18,NA,NA,TRBJ1-2,TGTGCCAGCTCACCAGGGGCTGACGCTGACACCTTC,CASSPGADADTF
TRBV12-3/TRBV12-4,NA,NA,TRBJ1-1,TGTGCCAGCAGTTTGACAGCCCAGGTAAAGGCTTTCTTT,CASSLTAQVKAFF
TRBV29-1,NA,NA,TRBJ1-5,TGCAGCGTTGAAGAAGGGAATAATCAGCCCCAGCATTTT,CSVEEGNNQPQHF
TRBV3-1,NA,TRBD2,TRBJ2-5,TGTGCCAGCAGCCAAGGTAGCGGGAGAGAGACCCAGTACTTC,CASSQGSGRETQYF
TRBV12-3/TRBV12-4,few,NA,TRBJ2-4,TGTGCCAGCAGTTTAAAGCCCGGACTCCAGTACTTC,CASSLKPGLQYF
TRBV4-3,many,NA,TRBJ1-2,TGCGCCAGCAGCCAAGGCCTGGCAGGGAACTATGGCTACACCTTC,CASSQGLAGNYGYTF
TRBV6-2/TRBV6-3,NA,TRBD1,TRBJ2-5,TGTGCCAGCAGTTACACGACAGGGGCTCCTCCTTGGACCCAGTACTTC,CASSYTTGAPPWTQYF
TRBV12-3/TRBV12-4,once,NA,TRBJ2-1,TGTGCCAGCAGTCCCGCAGGACAACGACCGGGGAGGGAGCAGTTCTTC,CASSPAGQRPGREQFF
TRBV6-5,NA,NA,TRBJ1-5,TGTGCCAGCAGTTACTCAAGGCCCCGGGCTCAAGGCAATCAGCCCCAGCATTTT,CASSYSRPRAQGNQPQHF
TRBV30,NA,NA,TRBJ2-2,TGTGCCTGGAGTGACCCTGACTCCGGGGAGCTGTTTTTT,CAWSDPDSGELFF
TRBV6-2/TRBV6-3,NA,NA,TRBJ2-7,TGTGCCAGCAGGGTGCGGGACTTAGCCTACGAGCAGTACTTC,CASRVRDLAYEQYF
TRBV18,few,TRBD1,TRBJ1-1,TGTGCCAGCAGTCCGGGACAGGGGGTGAACACTGAAGCTTTCTTT,CASSPGQGVNTEAFF
TRBV18,NA,NA,TRBJ2-1,TGTGCCAGCTCACTCCTAGGGGACAATGAGCAGTTCTTC,CASSLLGDNEQFF
TRBV29-1,once,TRBD2,TRBJ2-3,TGCAGCGTCGCCGGACTAGCGGGAGGCCGACCCACAGATACGCAGTATTTT,CSVAGLAGGRPTDTQYF
TRBV4-3,once,NA,TRBJ1-2,TGCGCCAGCAGCCAAGAGGTTAGACCCCGAGATGGCTACACCTTC,CASSQEVRPRDGYTF
TRBV4-1,many,TRBD1,TRBJ1-1,TGTGCCAGCCGGACAGGCGGCACTGAAGCTTTCTTT,CASRTGGTEAFF
TRBV12-5,NA,NA,TRBJ1-1,TGTGCTAGTGGATACCCCCTCCAGGGGTCTAACACTGAAGCTTTCTTT,CASGYPLQGSNTEAFF
TRBV15,NA,TRBD2,TRBJ2-5,TGTGCCACCAGCAGAGGGGGACTAGCGGGGGGCTATCAAGAGACCCAGTACTTC,CATSRGGLAGGYQETQYF
TRBV7-2,NA,TRBD2,TRBJ2-5,TGTGCCAGCCGTCGGACTAGCGGCCAAGAGACCCAGTACTTC,CASRRTSGQETQYF
TRBV12-3/TRBV12-4,NA,NA,TRBJ2-7,TGTGCCAGCAGACTGGGACTGGACGAGCAGTACTTC,CASRLGLDEQYF
TRBV28,NA,NA,TRBJ2-3,TGTGCCAGCAGCCTCGTTAGCCCAGATACGCAGTATTTT,CASSLVSPDTQYF
TRBV6-5,few,TRBD1,TRBJ1-6,TGTGCCAGCAGTTACACGGACAGGGGTTCACCCCTCCACTTT,CASSYTDRGSPLHF
TRBV18,NA,NA,TRBJ1-3,TGTGCCAGCTCACGGACCACCGGGATCCCAGGTGGACGCTCTGGAAACACCATATATTTT,CASSRTTGIPGGRSGNTIYF
TRBV7-2,NA,TRBD2,TRBJ2-2,TGTGCCAGCAGCTGGAGACTAGCGGCCGGGGAGCTGTTTTTT,CASSWRLAAGELFF
TRBV27,NA,NA,TRBJ2-7,TGTGCCAGCAGTTTTCACGACGAGCAGTACTTC,CASSFHDEQYF
TRBV5-5,NA,NA,TRBJ2-1,TGTGCCAGCAGCCAAGGCCGGGGTGAGCAGTTCTTC,CASSQGRGEQFF
TRBV24-1,NA,NA,TRBJ1-2,TGTGCCACCAGTGATCCGCAGGGAGCTAACTATGGCTACACCTTC,CATSDPQGANYGYTF
TRBV9,few,NA,TRBJ1-2,TGTGCCAGCACCCCGGGGGTAGCTAACTATGGCTACACCTTC,CASTPGVANYGYTF
TRBV4-3,NA,TRBD1,TRBJ1-1,TGCGCCAGCAGCCAAGGGCCAGGGGGAAACACTGAAGCTTTCTTT,CASSQGPGGNTEAFF
TRBV20-1,few,TRBD2,TRBJ2-5,TGCAGTGCTAGAGATGAGGTTCGGCTAGCGGCAGAGACCCAGTACTTC,CSARDEVRLAAETQYF
TRBV6-5,NA,TRBD2,TRBJ2-1,TGTGCCAGCAGTTACATCGGGAGGAGCTCCTACAATGAGCAGTTCTTC,CASSYIGRSSYNEQFF
TRBV2,NA,TRBD2,TRBJ2-3,TGTGCCAGCAGTGATGAGACTAGCGGGGCTAGCACAGATACGCAGTATTTT,CASSDETSGASTDTQYF
TRBV28,NA,TRBD2,TRBJ2-1,TGTGCCAGCAGTTTACTGGCTAGCGGGAGGAATGAGCAGTTCTTC,CASSLLASGRNEQFF
TRBV20-1,few,NA,TRBJ2-6,TGCAGTGCTCAGCCTTGGGGGGCCAACGTCCTGACTTTC,CSAQPWGANVLTF
TRBV10-3,NA,TRBD1,TRBJ1-1,TGTGCCATCAGGCTAAAGGGACAGGGGATGAACACTGAAGCTTTCTTT,CAIRLKGQGMNTEAFF
TRBV6-1,NA,NA,TRBJ2-1,TGTGACAGCTCCCTGGTTCCATTAGGCTCCTACAATGAGCAGTTCTTC,CDSSLVPLGSYNEQFF
TRBV5-1,few,TRBD2,TRBJ2-1,TGCGCCAGCAGTCCGGGACTAGGGCCCAATGAGCAGTTCTTC,CASSPGLGPNEQFF
TRBV20-1,NA,NA,TRBJ1-1,TGCAGTGCAAAGGGCCCTCCCGACGCTGAAGCTTTCTTT,CSAKGPPDAEAFF
TRBV5-4,NA,TRBD1,TRBJ2-1,TGTGCCAGCAGCTTGGGGACCGGGACAGGGAACAATGAGCAGTTCTTC,CASSLGTGTGNNEQFF